This T cell receptor (beta chain) is drawn from a study of OX40 agonist ivuxolimab in advanced cancers. For context, the study as a whole: Ivuxolimab was a fully human IgG2 agonistic monoclonal antibody targeting the costimulatory receptor OX40 (CD134). Intravenous ivuxolimab was administered to patients every 2 weeks at six dose levels: 0.01, 0.1, 0.3, 1.5, 3 and 10 mg/kg. Of the approximately 54 dose-escalation patients, hepatocellular carcinoma was present in about 20, melanoma in approximately 15, renal cell carcinoma in 9 and head and neck cancer in 9. A male proportion of roughly 80% and a mean age of 60 years, ranging from roughly 20 to 80, were recorded for the dose-escalation cohort. Patients were allowed to have had prior anti-PD-1, anti-PD-L1 or anti-CTLA-4 therapy, and roughly 40% of the dose-escalation patients had been treated with checkpoint inhibitors. Partial responses occurred in three dose-escalation patients, of whom one had hepatocellular carcinoma and two had cutaneous melanoma. The point of sequencing TCRbeta in the periphery was to test whether ivuxolimab changed TCR sequence diversity and drove clonal T-cell expansion. The paper covers the monotherapy dose-escalation part of the phase I ivuxolimab trial, which included N of about 51 patients.

Genomic DNA was isolated from the sorted cells so that the TCRbeta CDR3 region could be sequenced. The immunoSEQ Assay was used to sequence the TCRbeta CDR3 regions. The immuneACCESS repertoire file appears here via TCRdb, limited to in-frame rearrangements. These files lack a portion of the clones; in checked studies, under half of the deficit traces to unresolved V genes, and the cause of the others is not known. The sample table contains some 75,000 clones; only one count was recorded for approximately 86% of them. Roughly 2.4% of the sample goes to the ten largest clones. On the study overall, not on this receptor specifically: On average, CD8+ T cells showed more expanded clones than CD4+ T cells after ivuxolimab. Partial responders in the 0.1-3.0 mg/kg groups had among the lowest normalized peripheral clonal expansion, especially among CD8+ T cells. Antigen specificity was not determined for the clonally expanded peripheral T cells. Low levels of normalized T-cell clonal expansion were also shown by some nonresponding patients. Clonal expansion of both CD4+ and CD8+ blood T cells was observed from baseline to week 6 at doses 0.1 to 3.0 mg/kg.

Patients with a history of autoimmune disease or receiving systemic immunosuppression were excluded from the trial. Peripheral blood for TCR sequencing was drawn from every dose cohort at baseline, at cycle 4 day 1 and at cycle 7 day 1. Samples were obtained from an open-label, multicenter, first-in-human phase I dose-escalation trial of ivuxolimab. Adults with locally advanced or metastatic melanoma, renal cell carcinoma, hepatocellular carcinoma or head and neck squamous cell carcinoma were enrolled in the trial. CD4+ and CD8+ T cells were sorted separately from peripheral blood before TCR sequencing. The table lists this clone with a count of one. The clone's antigen remains unknown. There are no base qualities to consult, and no much larger clone falls within one base. CDR1 SNHLY and CDR2 FYNNEI were looked up in the germline V gene. Measured from the cysteine to the phenylalanine, the CDR3 is 11 residues long. The CDR3 DNA has 33 bases and is translated from base 1. V is reduced by 5 bases and J by 7 bases, leaving a spacing of 6 bases between them.

This chain joins TRBV2 to TRBJ2-1, with the D gene call left open. The starting material was CD4+ or CD8+ T cells sorted from blood, obtained in a trial of the OX40 agonist ivuxolimab. This clonotype was sampled from an adult with an advanced solid tumor such as melanoma, head and neck, liver or kidney cancer. CDR3 loop: CASSRLNEQFF. In nucleotide form, the sequence is TGTGCCAGCAGTCGGCTGAATGAGCAGTTCTTC.